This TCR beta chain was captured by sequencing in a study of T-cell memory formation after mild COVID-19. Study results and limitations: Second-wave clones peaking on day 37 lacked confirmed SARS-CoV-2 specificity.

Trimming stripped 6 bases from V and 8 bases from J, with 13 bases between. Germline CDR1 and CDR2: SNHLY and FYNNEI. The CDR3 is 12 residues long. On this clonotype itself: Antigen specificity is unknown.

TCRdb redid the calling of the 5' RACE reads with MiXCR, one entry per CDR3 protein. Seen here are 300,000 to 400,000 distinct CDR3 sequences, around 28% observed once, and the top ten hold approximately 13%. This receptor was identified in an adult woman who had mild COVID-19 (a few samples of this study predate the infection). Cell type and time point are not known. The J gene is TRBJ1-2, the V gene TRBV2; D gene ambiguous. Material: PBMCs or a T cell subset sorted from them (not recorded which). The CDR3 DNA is TGTGCCAGCAGAACAGTCGCTCGGGGCTACACCTTC. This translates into CASRTVARGYTF.